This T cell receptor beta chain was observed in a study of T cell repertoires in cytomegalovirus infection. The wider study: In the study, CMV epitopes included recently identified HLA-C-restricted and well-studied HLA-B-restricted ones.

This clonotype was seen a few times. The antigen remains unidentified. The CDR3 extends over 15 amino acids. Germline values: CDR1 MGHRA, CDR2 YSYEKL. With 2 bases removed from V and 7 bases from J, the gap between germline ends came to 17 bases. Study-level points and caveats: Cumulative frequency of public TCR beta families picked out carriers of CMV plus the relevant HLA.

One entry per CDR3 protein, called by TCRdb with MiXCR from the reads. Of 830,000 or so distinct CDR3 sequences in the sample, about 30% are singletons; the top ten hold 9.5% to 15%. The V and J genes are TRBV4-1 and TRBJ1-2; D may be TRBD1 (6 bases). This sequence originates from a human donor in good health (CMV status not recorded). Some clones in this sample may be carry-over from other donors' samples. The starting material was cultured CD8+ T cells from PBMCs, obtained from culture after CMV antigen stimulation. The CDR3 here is CASSQITGSRGGYTF. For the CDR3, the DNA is TGCGCCAGCAGCCAAATAACAGGGTCTCGCGGTGGCTACACCTTC.